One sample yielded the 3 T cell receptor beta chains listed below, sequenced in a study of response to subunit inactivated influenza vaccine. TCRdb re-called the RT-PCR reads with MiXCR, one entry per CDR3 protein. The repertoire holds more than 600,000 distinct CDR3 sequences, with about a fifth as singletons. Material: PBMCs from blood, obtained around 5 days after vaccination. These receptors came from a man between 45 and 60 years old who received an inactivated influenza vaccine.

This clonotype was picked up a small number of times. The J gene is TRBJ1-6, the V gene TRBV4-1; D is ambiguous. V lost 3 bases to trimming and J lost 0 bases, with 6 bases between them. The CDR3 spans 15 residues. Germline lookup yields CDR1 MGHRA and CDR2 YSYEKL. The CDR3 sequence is CASSHDSSYNSPLHF. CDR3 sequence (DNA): TGCGCCAGCAGCCACGATAGCTCCTATAATTCACCCCTCCACTTT.

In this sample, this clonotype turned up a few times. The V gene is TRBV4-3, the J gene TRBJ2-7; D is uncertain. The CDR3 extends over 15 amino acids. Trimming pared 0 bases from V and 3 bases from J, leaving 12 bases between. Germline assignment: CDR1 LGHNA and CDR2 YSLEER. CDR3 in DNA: TGCGCCAGCAGCCAAGATACTAAAGTGGGCTACGAGCAGTACTTC. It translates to CASSQDTKVGYEQYF.

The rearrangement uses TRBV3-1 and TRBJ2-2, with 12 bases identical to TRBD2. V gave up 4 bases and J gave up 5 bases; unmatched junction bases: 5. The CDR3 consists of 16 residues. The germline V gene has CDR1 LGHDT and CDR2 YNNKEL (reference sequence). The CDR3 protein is CASSLRLAGATGELFF. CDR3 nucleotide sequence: TGTGCCAGCAGCCTAAGACTAGCGGGGGCTACCGGGGAGCTGTTTTTT.